The T cell receptor beta chain under discussion was sequenced for a study of blood T cell repertoires in COVID-19. For the study at large: T cells, B-cell-depleted T cells, or PBMCs supplied cDNA or gDNA.

Germline V lookup: CDR1 MDHEN, CDR2 SYDVKM. Trimming pared 3 bases from V and 5 bases from J, leaving 14 bases between. The CDR3 totals 15 residues. Enrolled through a virtual design, the participants were between about 18 and 100 years of age and came from under 25 US areas. Profiling relied on immunoSEQ multiplex PCR, and the TCRdb table lists in-frame clones only, not all of them. The sample holds more than 350,000 clones, 70% to 90% seen once. The rearrangement links TRBV28 to TRBJ2-1; TRBD1 might be the D (6 bases). The sample was PBMCs or T cells enriched from blood (not recorded which). The TCR comes from a woman between 18 and 29 years old who had been exposed to COVID-19. CDR3 protein: CASSLTGDAHNEQFF. The CDR3 DNA is TGTGCCAGCAGTTTGACAGGAGATGCTCACAATGAGCAGTTCTTC.